The 31 T cell receptor beta chains below were found in one sample sequenced in a study of cytomegalovirus exposure and HLA in healthy donors. Primers included in the PCR were 60 Vbeta and 13 Jbeta primers. Sequenced by immunoSEQ multiplex PCR; TCRdb stores in-frame clones only, minus some. Found here are about 150,000 clones, 75% of them singletons; the top ten hold about 1.3%. The sample comprised PBMCs. Receptors originate from a man between 18 and 29 years old in good health and CMV-seronegative.

The chain recombines TRBV27 with TRBJ1-5, with 12 bases aligning to TRBD1. CDR1 is MNHEY, CDR2 SMNVEV, per germline (reference sequence). J gave up 7 bases and V 3 bases, and 13 bases lay outside the gene matches. The CDR3 spans 18 residues. In DNA form, the CDR3 reads TGTGCCAGCAGTTTTTTACGGGGGACAGGGGGCGGTCTGCAGCCCCAGCATTTT. Translation: CASSFLRGTGGGLQPQHF.

This clone was counted a single time. The chain combines TRBV18 with TRBJ1-1, with 8 nucleotides matching TRBD1. This CDR3 contains 14 residues. CDR1 is KGHSH and CDR2 is LQKENI in the germline V gene. Trimming cost V 6 bases and J 8 bases; bases outside gene matches: 11. CDR3 loop: CASSRDPSGGEAFF. The CDR3 DNA follows: TGTGCCAGCTCCCGCGACCCTTCAGGGGGCGAAGCTTTCTTT.

The V and J genes are TRBV5-8 and TRBJ2-1, with D tentatively TRBD1 (5 bases). The V gene's germline CDR1 is SGHTS and CDR2 YDEGEE. The germline V and J ends were trimmed by 4 bases and 6 bases, with 14 bases remaining between them. This CDR3 is built from 14 residues. CDR3 loop: CASSIAGSVNEQFF. DNA for the CDR3: TGTGCCAGCAGCATCGCAGGGTCGGTCAATGAGCAGTTCTTC.

The V and J genes are TRBV28 and TRBJ2-7, with 7 bases matching TRBD2. CDR3 length equals 19 residues. Germline CDR1 reads MDHEN; CDR2 reads SYDVKM. J gave up 3 bases and V 3 bases, and 20 bases lay outside the gene matches. The CDR3 here is CASSFLAGLTPGIIYEQYF. The CDR3 DNA is TGTGCCAGCAGTTTCTTAGCGGGTCTCACCCCCGGGATTATCTACGAGCAGTACTTC.

The V call is TRBV5-4, the J call TRBJ2-5; 8 bases are a match to TRBD2. V was pared by 4 bases and J by 4 bases, with 6 bases of the junction left unmatched. Per the germline V gene, CDR1 is SGHNT and CDR2 is YYREEE (reference sequence). The CDR3 has 14 amino acids. The CDR3 nucleotides read TGTGCCAGCAGCCGGGGGGGAGGGGCAGAGACCCAGTACTTC. It encodes CASSRGGGAETQYF.

The chain uses TRBV7-9 and TRBJ2-1; the match to TRBD2 covers 9 bases. The trim removed 5 bases at V and 5 bases at J, leaving 13 bases unmatched. The CDR3 totals 17 residues. CDR1 and CDR2 from the germline V gene are SEHNR and FQNEAQ (reference sequence). The CDR3 DNA reads as TGTGCCAGCAGCGACGAAAGGTGGCTAGCGGGGAACAATGAGCAGTTCTTC. This codes for CASSDERWLAGNNEQFF.

The genes are TRBV14 and TRBJ2-5, with 10 bases fitting TRBD1. CDR1 is SGHDN, CDR2 FVKESK, per germline. The CDR3 is made up of 17 amino acids. V was pared by 2 bases and J by 2 bases, with 8 bases of the junction left unmatched. The CDR3 DNA follows: TGTGCCAGCAGCCAATCTTTGACAGGGGGCCCGCAAGAGACCCAGTACTTC. Amino acids: CASSQSLTGGPQETQYF.

The chain links TRBV9 to TRBJ2-3; a possible D gene is TRBD2 (5 bases). This CDR3 is built from 15 residues. Germline V gene data show CDR1 as SGDLS and CDR2 as YYNGEE. V was shortened by 0 bases and J by 0 bases, with 8 bases between the two germline ends. The DNA for the CDR3 is TGTGCCAGCAGCGTAGGGACTCTAAGCACAGATACGCAGTATTTT. Protein sequence: CASSVGTLSTDTQYF.

The chain carries TRBV5-8 and TRBJ2-7; unclear D gene. This CDR3 spans 13 amino acids. The germline V and J ends were trimmed by 1 base and 0 bases, with 5 bases remaining between them. CDR1 SGHTS and CDR2 YDEGEE come from the germline V gene. CDR3 bases: TGTGCCAGCAGCTTGCCCAGCTCCTACGAGCAGTACTTC. This gives the protein CASSLPSSYEQYF.

The rearrangement joins TRBV5-1 to TRBJ1-2; TRBD1 matches at 9 bases. Looked up from germline, CDR1 is SGHRS and CDR2 is YFSETQ. Trimming cost V 4 bases and J 3 bases; bases outside gene matches: 4. This CDR3 is built from 14 residues. The CDR3 bases are TGCGCCAGCAGCCCGACAGGGGGTGACTATGGCTACACCTTC. This sequence encodes CASSPTGGDYGYTF. Drawing the rest from reference TRBV5-1 and TRBJ1-2, the complete variable domain is KAGVTQTPRYLIKTRGQQVTLSCSPISGHRSVSWYQQTPGQGLQFLFEYFSETQRNKGNFPGRFSGRQFSNSRSEMNVSTLELGDSALYLCASSPTGGDYGYTFGSGTRLTVV.

The gene calls are TRBV28 and TRBJ1-5; TRBD1 matches at 7 bases. Trimming took 5 bases from V and 0 from J; bases not matched to a gene: 13. This CDR3 contains 18 residues. CDR1 MDHEN and CDR2 SYDVKM come from the germline V gene. The CDR3 is CASSPGQAAQYSNQPQHF. In DNA, the CDR3 is TGTGCCAGCAGTCCTGGACAGGCGGCGCAGTATAGCAATCAGCCCCAGCATTTT.

V and J are TRBV30 and TRBJ2-7; 7 bases map to TRBD1. Per germline, CDR1 GTSNPN and CDR2 SVGIG (reference sequence). Trimming cost V 2 bases and J 5 bases; bases outside gene matches: 9. The CDR3 extends over 14 amino acids. The CDR3 coding sequence is TGTGCCTGGAGTTGGGCAGGGGGATCGGACGAGCAGTACTTC. It specifies CAWSWAGGSDEQYF.

V and J are TRBV5-8 and TRBJ2-7; 7 bases map to TRBD2. This CDR3 contains 14 residues. The germline CDR1 and CDR2 sequences are SGHTS and YDEGEE. V lost 0 bases, J lost 7 bases, and 7 bases stayed unmatched. The CDR3: CASSLGTPGGEQYF. DNA for the CDR3: TGTGCCAGCAGCTTGGGGACTCCGGGGGGAGAGCAGTACTTC.

The rearrangement links TRBV10-1 to TRBJ1-1, with a tentative D call TRBD1 (5 bases). Between the trimmed V and J ends, which lost 0 bases and 1 base, there was a span of 6 bases. CDR1 WNHNN and CDR2 SYGVQD come from the germline V gene (reference sequence). The CDR3 has 14 amino acids. The CDR3 is CASSESGGNTEAFF. DNA for the CDR3: TGCGCCAGCAGTGAGTCCGGGGGGAACACTGAAGCTTTCTTT.

This chain joins TRBV18 and TRBJ2-3, with no clear D. Germline V gene sequence: CDR1 KGHSH, CDR2 LQKENI. Trimming pared 2 bases from V and 2 bases from J, leaving 17 bases between. The CDR3 consists of 17 residues. For the CDR3, the DNA is TGTGCCAGCTCACCAGAGTCCGTCCCTGCCTCCACAGATACGCAGTATTTT. It is translated as CASSPESVPASTDTQYF.

The gene calls are TRBV6-5 and TRBJ2-7, with TRBD1 identical over 9 bases. Germline V lookup: CDR1 MNHEY, CDR2 SVGAGI. This CDR3 comprises 13 residues. Unmatched junction bases numbered 3, after V lost 6 bases and J lost 3 bases. This CDR3 reads CASRGQGNYEQYF. The DNA of the CDR3 is TGTGCCAGCAGGGGACAGGGTAACTACGAGCAGTACTTC.

The CDR3, as DNA: TGCGCCAGCAGCCTAGGGCTAGCGGGAGGGAACACCGGGGAGCTGTTTTTT. Its translation is CASSLGLAGGNTGELFF. The chain is built from TRBV10-1 and TRBJ2-2; 11 bases agree with TRBD2. V lost 6 bases and J lost 1; bases outside the gene matches: 7. Germline-derived CDR1 and CDR2 are WNHNN and SYGVQD (reference sequence). The CDR3 extends over 17 amino acids.

This chain links TRBV7-6 with TRBJ2-5; TRBD1 matches 9 bases. Germline CDR1 reads SGHVS; CDR2 reads FNYEAQ. Germline trimming cut 4 bases from V and 5 bases from J; bases unmatched to any gene: 5. This CDR3 region has 14 residues. The CDR3 DNA follows: TGTGCCAGCAGCTGGACGGGACAGGGTGAGACCCAGTACTTC. It codes for CASSWTGQGETQYF.

The chain uses TRBV6-1 and TRBJ2-7; 8 bases line up with TRBD1. CDR3 length: 15 residues. J gave up 7 bases and V 1 base, and 9 bases lay outside the gene matches. CDR1 is MNHNS and CDR2 is SASEGT in the germline V gene. The DNA of the CDR3 is TGTGCCAGCAGTGAAGGACGGCAGGGGGCTCGTGAGCAGTACTTC. It yields the protein CASSEGRQGAREQYF.

The chain uses TRBV7-2 and TRBJ2-7; no reliable D call. CDR3 size: 15 residues. Germline CDR1 reads SGHTA; CDR2 reads FQGNSA. Trimming took off 1 base at V and 2 bases at J, with 12 bases between the two ends. This chain's CDR3 is CASSLVGELTYEQYF. CDR3 sequence (DNA): TGTGCCAGCAGCTTAGTCGGAGAGCTAACCTACGAGCAGTACTTC.

In this sample, this clone turned up a few times. The rearrangement uses TRBV5-4 and TRBJ2-1; 9 nucleotides match TRBD2. The CDR3 loop spans 16 amino acids. Germline V gives CDR1 SGHNT, CDR2 YYREEE (reference sequence). The V gene end was trimmed by 2 bases and the J gene end by 5 bases; junction bases not matched to a gene: 8. The CDR3 DNA reads as TGTGCCAGCAGCTTCCGCTTGGGCGGGAGGGACAATGAGCAGTTCTTC. Protein: CASSFRLGGRDNEQFF.

This clone occurred a few times. The gene calls are TRBV7-2 and TRBJ2-3; D may be TRBD2 (6 bases). This CDR3 spans 17 amino acids. Germline V CDR1 and CDR2: SGHTA, FQGNSA. V lost 1 base and J 0 bases, leaving 14 bases between the germline ends. The CDR3 DNA sequence: TGTGCCAGCAGCTTAGTGGCGGGGATCGTAAGCACAGATACGCAGTATTTT. Its translation: CASSLVAGIVSTDTQYF.

The gene calls are TRBV7-8 and TRBJ2-7; 12 bases are a match to TRBD2. Germline V lookup: CDR1 SGHVS, CDR2 FQNEAQ. The CDR3 contains 15 residues. The V and J ends lost 5 bases and 5 bases, in that order; junction bases with no gene match: 7. In DNA, the CDR3 is TGTGCCAGCAGCCCAAAGACTAGCGGGAGTCACGAGCAGTACTTC. Encoded protein: CASSPKTSGSHEQYF. Combining the CDR3 with reference TRBV7-8 and TRBJ2-7 gives the whole variable domain GAGVSQSPRYKVAKRGQDVALRCDPISGHVSLFWYQQALGQGPEFLTYFQNEAQLDKSGLPSDRFFAERPEGSVSTLKIQRTQQEDSAVYLCASSPKTSGSHEQYFGPGTRLTVT.

This chain joins TRBV5-5 and TRBJ2-7; 8 bases map to TRBD1. The CDR3 is 13 residues long. Germline CDR1 reads SGHKS; CDR2 reads YYEKEE (reference sequence). With V trimmed by 2 bases and J by 6 bases, 4 bases remained unmatched. CDR3 loop: CASSFQGAGEQYF. In DNA, the CDR3 is TGTGCCAGCAGCTTCCAGGGGGCAGGCGAGCAGTACTTC.

This CDR3 is CASSPLDRVRQPQHF. CDR3 nucleotide sequence: TGTGCCAGCAGCCCTTTGGACAGGGTTCGTCAGCCCCAGCATTTT. This chain joins TRBV27 and TRBJ1-5; 8 bases fit TRBD1. Germline V gene sequence: CDR1 MNHEY, CDR2 SMNVEV (reference sequence). This CDR3 region has 15 residues. With 6 bases clipped from V and 6 bases from J, the junction kept 10 bases outside the gene matches.

This clone was counted a few times. V and J are TRBV6-1 and TRBJ1-3, with D uncertain. The CDR3 is 17 residues long. Germline V CDR1 and CDR2: MNHNS, SASEGT. Deletions cut 4 bases from V and 0 bases from J, with 16 bases between. The CDR3 sequence: CASSVLPPGNSGNTIYF. The CDR3 DNA reads as TGTGCCAGCAGTGTATTGCCACCGGGAAACTCTGGAAACACCATATATTTT.

J is TRBJ2-5 and V is TRBV6-5, with 10 bases fitting TRBD2. With the DNA end fitting TRBJ2-7 better, the J assignment may be wrong. The length of the CDR3 is 16 residues. The V gene's germline CDR1 is MNHEY and CDR2 SVGAGI. The CDR3 region is CASSWAGTSASYEQYF. The DNA for the CDR3 is TGTGCCAGCAGTTGGGCCGGGACTAGCGCGTCCTACGAGCAGTACTTC.

The chain uses TRBV6-6 and TRBJ2-1; the match to TRBD2 covers 8 bases. Trimming removed 7 bases from V and 5 bases from J; junction bases left unmatched: 7. Looked up from germline, CDR1 is MNHNY and CDR2 is SVGAGI (reference sequence). This CDR3 comprises 14 residues. The CDR3 region has the DNA TGTGCCAGCAACGAGCGGGAGCAAAACAATGAGCAGTTCTTC. Translation: CASNEREQNNEQFF.

This clone was observed a handful of times. The chain uses TRBV30 and TRBJ2-4, with D tentatively TRBD2 (5 bases). V gave up 5 bases and J gave up 7 bases, with 18 bases separating them. This CDR3 comprises 14 residues. The germline gives CDR1 GTSNPN, CDR2 SVGIG (reference sequence). The CDR3 loop reads CAWVVAGNANIQYF. CDR3 DNA sequence: TGTGCCTGGGTGGTCGCCGGGAACGCGAACATTCAGTACTTC.

The CDR3 DNA reads as TGTGCCAGCAGCTTATCCCCCTCGGACAGGGACACTGAAGCTTTCTTT. This codes for CASSLSPSDRDTEAFF. The rearrangement joins TRBV7-9 to TRBJ1-1; 8 bases fit TRBD1. This CDR3 region has 16 residues. V was pared by 2 bases and J by 3 bases, with 8 bases of the junction left unmatched. Per germline, CDR1 SEHNR and CDR2 FQNEAQ (reference sequence).

The sample holds a few counts of this clone. The V gene is TRBV7-2, the J gene TRBJ2-3; 8 nucleotides match TRBD2. This CDR3 comprises 19 residues. Germline V gives CDR1 SGHTA, CDR2 FQGNSA. V was clipped by 5 bases and J by 3 bases; unmatched bases: 19. The CDR3 nucleotides are TGTGCCAGCAGCCAGGACTACCCGGGAGGGTATGGAAGGACAGATACGCAGTATTTT. It codes for CASSQDYPGGYGRTDTQYF.